This T cell receptor (beta chain) originates from a study of T cell responses to AZD1222 COVID-19 vaccine. As for the study in general: Some second doses came at about 4 weeks and others at about 12 weeks; these were pooled. Study-wide results and limits: Baseline antibody screening turned up just six seropositive AZD1222 recipients. The donors showed a predominance of white British ancestry and of females, with possible underestimation of clonal diversity. Repertoire collection took place solely once the T cell response had peaked.

TCRdb keeps only in-frame clones here, not all; method: immunoSEQ multiplex PCR. This sample has around 130,000 clones, with 93% found just once. This clone came up a few times. Its target is unknown. The CDR3 has 14 amino acids. Trimming cost V 7 bases and J 1 base, with 13 bases left between them. Germline CDR1 and CDR2: MNHEY and SMNVEV (reference sequence). The chain has TRBV27 and TRBJ1-1; D remains ambiguous. Source: peripheral blood, taken on day 0 of AZD1222 vaccination. The sequence was collected from an adult in good health. CDR3 DNA: TGTGCCAGCAAAGTCGACGAACGGAACACTGAAGCTTTCTTT. It yields the protein CASKVDERNTEAFF.